This T cell receptor beta chain was recovered during a study of CXCR3-negative and CXCR3-positive naive CD8 T cells. Study-wide findings and caveats: Comparison of naive subsets found surface CD5 to be comparable, and TCR strength was inferred on the basis of TRB CDR3 properties. Diversity in memory CD8+ cells fell much lower than the comparably high levels seen in both naive subsets.

For this clonotype: The antigen remains unidentified.

Per germline, CDR1 SGHRS and CDR2 YFSETQ. The CDR3 sequence is 16 residues long. Researchers prepared the TRB cDNA libraries using 5' RACE with UMI labels. TCRdb reprocessed the 5' RACE reads and stores each CDR3 protein as one record, lacking DNA. Its listing shows about 22,000 distinct CDR3 sequences. The chain links TRBV5-1 to TRBJ2-7; TCRdb's D gene call, TRBD1, goes unchecked for lack of DNA. Sample: memory CD8+ T cells from blood. This receptor was identified in a human donor in good health. Some clones in this sample may be carry-over from other donors' samples. CDR3 loop: CASRFSGANKDYEQYF.